This T cell receptor beta chain was obtained from a study of CD8+ T cells in alopecia areata. Looking at the study overall: Tofacitinib ran for 6 to 18 months before 6 months off drug.

Described treatment: oral pan-JAK inhibitor, 5-10 mg twice daily. Lesional scalp punch biopsies and peripheral blood were collected from alopecia areata patients. From PBMCs, CD4+ and CD8+ T cells were sorted. Study-level findings and limits: For patients receiving tofacitinib, scalp clonality and expanded CD8+ clones among the top 100 significantly decreased.

Losses at the gene ends were 2 bases for V and 10 bases for J; bases not matched to a gene: 8. CDR1 and CDR2 from the germline V gene are MNHEY and SVGAGI. The CDR3 has 15 amino acids. Comment on this clone: Its specificity is not known.

Extraction and reverse transcription of RNA yielded cDNA as the sequencing template. Sequencing used immunoSEQ multiplex PCR; TCRdb keeps in-frame clones, though not all of them. This repertoire shows about 300,000 clones, 58% found once; its top ten account for about 1.7%. The origin of this receptor is a human donor with alopecia areata. The material was CD4+ T cells sorted from blood, obtained at week 24, from a patient treated with tofacitinib. This chain uses TRBV6-5 with TRBJ1-6; TRBD1 matches 7 bases. The CDR3 bases are TGTGCCAGCAGTTACCGGACAGGAATCGAGTCACCCCTCCACTTT. It yields the protein CASSYRTGIESPLHF.